This TCR beta chain was retrieved from a study of T cell clonality in common variable immunodeficiency. Between the trimmed V and J ends, which lost 8 bases and 3 bases, there was a span of 17 bases. The CDR3 extends over 15 amino acids. The V gene's germline CDR1 is SNHLY and CDR2 FYNNEI. Produced via immunoSEQ multiplex PCR; TCRdb's table is partial and in-frame only. The counts give under 40,000 clones, none of them seen only once; about 5% is held by the top ten. This clone was seen ten or more times. Its matching antigen is unknown. From the germline J gene comes the end of the CDR3, since the read stops 3 residues before it. General study points: Fewer deletions and N-nucleotide insertions were reportedly seen in common variable immunodeficiency TCR beta sequences. Patient heterogeneity in the CVID cohort limited correlations between repertoire features and clinical complications.

The clonotype comes from a human donor with common variable immunodeficiency. J is TRBJ2-1 and V is TRBV2; weak D call: TRBD2 (6 bases). The sample taken for sequencing was peripheral blood mononuclear cells. This chain's CDR3 is CASPGSGSNYNEQFF. Incomplete CDR3 DNA: TGTGCCAGCCCCGGTAGCGGATCAAACTACAATGAG.